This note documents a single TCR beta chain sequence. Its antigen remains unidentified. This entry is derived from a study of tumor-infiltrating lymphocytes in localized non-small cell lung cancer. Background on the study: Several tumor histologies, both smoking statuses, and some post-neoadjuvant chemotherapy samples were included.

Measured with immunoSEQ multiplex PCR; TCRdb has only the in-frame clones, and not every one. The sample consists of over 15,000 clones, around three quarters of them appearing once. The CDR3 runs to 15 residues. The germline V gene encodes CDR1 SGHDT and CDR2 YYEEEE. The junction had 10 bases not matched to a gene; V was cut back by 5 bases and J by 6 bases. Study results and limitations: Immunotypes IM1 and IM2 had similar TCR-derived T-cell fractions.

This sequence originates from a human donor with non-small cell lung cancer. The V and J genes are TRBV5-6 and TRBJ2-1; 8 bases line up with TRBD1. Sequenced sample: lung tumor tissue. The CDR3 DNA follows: TGTGCCAGCAGTAATCCCGGGACAGGCAGCAATGAGCAGTTCTTC. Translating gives CASSNPGTGSNEQFF.